The clone carrying this T cell receptor beta chain came up many times. RNA transcripts served as the template for amplifying TCR beta CDR3 regions. The HTBI set primed first-round TCR CDR3 RT-PCR. TCRdb ran MiXCR on the multiplex PCR reads and lists one entry per CDR3 protein. The sample shows some 440,000 distinct CDR3 sequences, around a sixth of them seen only once. The data stem from a study of T cells in Graves' hyperthyroidism and ophthalmopathy. The CDR3 consists of 16 residues. Per germline, CDR1 MGHRA and CDR2 YSYEKL. V lost 4 bases and J lost 0, with 15 bases in between. The source material was blood. The clonotype originates from a woman under 30 with Graves' hyperthyroidism. V usage is TRBV4-1 and J usage is TRBJ1-1; D remains unclear. The CDR3 coding sequence is TGCGCCAGCAGCCGGGAGAAATACGGGATGAACACTGAAGCTTTCTTT. Its translation: CASSREKYGMNTEAFF.